This T cell receptor beta chain was sequenced in a study of shared clonotypes between healthy human individuals. Data came from immunoSEQ multiplex PCR; TCRdb stores just in-frame clones and leaves some out. Seen here are some 2,400,000 clones, approximately 96% observed once, and the top ten hold roughly 0.13%. V shed 1 base and J shed 0 bases, with 10 bases lying between them. Looked up from germline, CDR1 is SGHTS and CDR2 is YDEGEE. The CDR3 is 16 amino acids. The chain has TRBV5-8 and TRBJ1-4, with D maybe TRBD1 (5 bases). The receptor was derived from a young man in good health. What was sequenced was naive CD4+ T cells sorted from blood. As to subset: CD45RA+ positively selected. The CDR3 DNA reads TGTGCCAGCAGCTTGAAAGGGGTGCCAACTAATGAAAAACTGTTTTTT. Its protein product is CASSLKGVPTNEKLFF. The full variable domain, with the rest looked up from reference TRBV5-8 and TRBJ1-4, is EAGVTQSPTHLIKTRGQQATLRCSPISGHTSVYWYQQALGLGLQFLLWYDEGEERNRGNFPPRFSGRQFPNYSSELNVNALELEDSALYLCASSLKGVPTNEKLFFGSGTQLSVL.